Listed below are T cell receptor beta chains from one sample, sequenced in a study of OX40 agonist ivuxolimab in advanced cancers. Profiling relied on immunoSEQ multiplex PCR, and the TCRdb table lists in-frame clones only, not all of them. The sample holds 98,000 or so clones; about four fifths are singletons and the top ten take roughly 1.6%. The input for sequencing was CD4+ or CD8+ T cells sorted from blood, taken in a trial of the OX40 agonist ivuxolimab. The receptors shown here come from an adult with an advanced solid tumor such as melanoma, head and neck, liver or kidney cancer. Both conserved end residues are part of each CDR3. D genes are given only for firm matches. Clone size is not always given. Where it is, it says once, few, many or a class for expanded clones.

CDR3 length,J gene,clone size,V gene,D gene,CDR3 protein,CDR3 DNA
13,TRBJ1-1,-,TRBV6-5,-,CASSHEGGPEAFF,TGTGCCAGCAGTCATGAGGGGGGCCCTGAAGCTTTCTTT
17,TRBJ2-2,-,TRBV23-1,TRBD1,CAPQGQGSLTNTGELFF,TGCGCCCCCCAGGGACAGGGGTCATTAACGAACACCGGGGAGCTGTTTTTT
16,TRBJ2-5,-,TRBV18,-,CASSLFPEPRRETQYF,TGTGCCAGCTCACTCTTCCCGGAGCCCAGACGGGAGACCCAGTACTTC
13,TRBJ1-5,few,TRBV30,-,CAWSVGPAQPQHF,TGTGCCTGGAGTGTAGGGCCAGCCCAGCCCCAGCATTTT
16,TRBJ1-1,-,TRBV5-6,TRBD1,CASSPSDRGRTTEAFF,TGTGCCAGCAGCCCCTCGGACAGGGGGCGCACCACTGAAGCTTTCTTT
13,TRBJ2-3,-,TRBV7-2,-,CASSSSLGDTQYF,TGTGCCAGCAGTTCGAGCCTAGGGGATACGCAGTATTTT
15,TRBJ1-6,-,TRBV6-5,TRBD1,CASSRPGQANSPLHF,TGTGCCAGCAGTCGCCCGGGACAGGCAAATTCACCCCTCCACTTT
12,TRBJ2-7,-,TRBV28,-,CASSLSSYEQYF,TGTGCCAGCAGTCTCAGCTCCTACGAGCAGTACTTC
13,TRBJ1-4,-,TRBV30,-,CAWSVATNEKLFF,TGTGCCTGGAGTGTGGCGACTAATGAAAAACTGTTTTTT
15,TRBJ2-7,-,TRBV30,-,CAWSEGGRKNDEQYF,TGTGCCTGGAGTGAAGGGGGTCGGAAGAACGACGAGCAGTACTTC
14,TRBJ2-7,-,TRBV5-1,-,CASSLSGSVYEQYF,TGCGCCAGCAGCCTCTCAGGGAGTGTCTACGAGCAGTACTTC
14,TRBJ2-7,once,TRBV11-2,-,CASSRGPGRHEQYF,TGTGCCAGCAGCCGGGGCCCCGGACGGCACGAGCAGTACTTC
14,TRBJ2-3,-,TRBV11-3,-,CASSTQSSTDTQYF,TGTGCCAGCAGCACACAGAGTAGCACAGATACGCAGTATTTT
15,TRBJ1-5,-,TRBV27,-,CASSLGGIGNQPQHF,TGTGCCAGCAGTTTAGGAGGGATCGGCAATCAGCCCCAGCATTTT
15,TRBJ1-2,-,TRBV7-9,TRBD1,CASSFGQGSGYGYTF,TGTGCCAGCAGCTTCGGACAGGGATCAGGGTATGGCTACACCTTC
14,TRBJ2-1,-,TRBV7-2,-,CASSSRVGLGLQFF,TGTGCCAGCAGCTCCCGGGTGGGACTCGGACTGCAGTTCTTC
16,TRBJ2-5,-,TRBV11-2,TRBD1,CASTPRTGTIQETQYF,TGTGCCAGCACCCCCCGGACAGGGACAATCCAAGAGACCCAGTACTTC
13,TRBJ2-2,-,TRBV5-1,-,CASSFSVSGELFF,TGCGCCAGCAGCTTCTCCGTGAGCGGGGAGCTGTTTTTT
13,TRBJ1-6,-,TRBV2,-,CASSPDSNSPLHF,TGTGCCAGCAGCCCTGACAGTAATTCACCCCTCCACTTT
17,TRBJ1-2,-,TRBV30,TRBD1,CAWGGDRRGPTNYGYTF,TGTGCCTGGGGGGGGGACAGGAGAGGTCCCACGAACTATGGCTACACCTTC
13,TRBJ2-2,-,TRBV7-3,-,CASSFTLTGELFF,TGTGCCAGCAGCTTTACACTCACCGGGGAGCTGTTTTTT
15,TRBJ1-5,once,TRBV28,-,CASSQPMGGWQPQHF,TGTGCCAGCAGCCAACCGATGGGGGGCTGGCAGCCCCAGCATTTT
17,TRBJ1-2,-,TRBV4-1,-,CASSQVSQGPTNYGYTF,TGCGCCAGCAGCCAAGTGTCTCAAGGGCCGACTAACTATGGCTACACCTTC
13,TRBJ2-7,-,TRBV11-3,-,CASSRGSSYEQYF,TGTGCCAGCAGCCGAGGGAGCTCCTACGAGCAGTACTTC
15,TRBJ1-4,-,TRBV7-2,TRBD1,CASSNNGQGGEKLFF,TGTGCCAGCAGCAACAACGGACAGGGGGGGGAAAAACTGTTTTTT
13,TRBJ1-6,-,TRBV6-5,TRBD1,CASSPEGGTGRCF,TGTGCCAGCAGTCCCGAAGGCGGGACAGGGAGGTGTTTC
13,TRBJ2-3,-,TRBV27,-,CASSLRYSNTQYF,TGTGCCAGCAGTTTACGGTACTCGAATACGCAGTATTTT
15,TRBJ1-2,once,TRBV19,TRBD1,CASRTTGGLADGYTF,TGTGCCAGTAGGACTACAGGGGGCCTCGCTGATGGCTACACCTTC
16,TRBJ2-2,-,TRBV29-1,-,CSVEDPPAGGVGELFF,TGCAGCGTTGAAGATCCCCCAGCAGGAGGGGTCGGGGAGCTGTTTTTT
14,TRBJ1-5,few,TRBV30,TRBD1,CAWSVPQGNQPQHF,TGTGCCTGGAGTGTACCACAGGGGAATCAGCCCCAGCATTTT
15,TRBJ1-3,-,TRBV7-9,-,CASSSDGQTGNTIYF,TGTGCCAGCAGCTCGGATGGACAGACTGGAAACACCATATATTTT
15,TRBJ1-4,-,TRBV2,TRBD1,CASSLWGTVTEKLFF,TGTGCCAGCAGTCTTTGGGGGACAGTAACCGAAAAACTGTTTTTT
16,TRBJ2-5,-,TRBV4-2,-,CASSPPGGSAQETQYF,TGTGCCAGCAGCCCTCCTGGTGGTAGCGCGCAAGAGACCCAGTACTTC
17,TRBJ2-7,-,TRBV7-2,TRBD2,CASSWGGSGRAGYEQYF,TGTGCCAGCAGCTGGGGGGGAAGCGGGAGGGCCGGCTACGAGCAGTACTTC
14,TRBJ2-7,-,TRBV6-5,TRBD2,CASSRLAGYYEQYF,TGTGCCAGCAGCCGACTAGCGGGGTACTACGAGCAGTACTTC
14,TRBJ2-5,-,TRBV5-1,-,CASSLGSTRETQYF,TGCGCCAGCAGCTTAGGGTCGACGCGGGAGACCCAGTACTTC
14,TRBJ2-1,-,TRBV7-8,TRBD2,CASSLSSGGQEQFF,TGTGCCAGCAGCCTATCTAGCGGGGGCCAGGAGCAGTTCTTC
16,TRBJ2-2,-,TRBV7-3,TRBD2,CASSPGGPFNTGELFF,TGTGCCAGCAGCCCGGGAGGTCCTTTCAACACCGGGGAGCTGTTTTTT
11,TRBJ2-7,-,TRBV10-3,-,CATGGSYEQYF,TGTGCCACCGGGGGCTCCTACGAGCAGTACTTC
14,TRBJ1-1,-,TRBV7-2,TRBD1,CASSSQGANTEAFF,TGTGCCAGCAGCTCACAGGGGGCCAACACTGAAGCTTTCTTT
14,TRBJ2-5,-,TRBV6-5,-,CASSWDLRGETQYF,TGTGCCAGCAGTTGGGACCTACGAGGGGAGACCCAGTACTTC
16,TRBJ2-7,-,TRBV6-4,TRBD2,CASSDGLERELAEQYF,TGTGCCAGCAGTGACGGTTTGGAGCGGGAGCTCGCCGAGCAGTACTTC
19,TRBJ2-1,-,TRBV7-3,TRBD2,CASSLESPLAGFSYNEQFF,TGTGCCAGCAGCTTAGAGTCTCCTCTAGCGGGGTTCTCCTACAATGAGCAGTTCTTC
13,TRBJ1-1,few,TRBV7-3,-,CASSANRDTEAFF,TGTGCCAGCAGCGCCAACAGGGACACTGAAGCTTTCTTT
11,TRBJ2-3,-,TRBV6-4,-,CASRDTDTQYF,TGTGCCAGCAGAGACACAGATACGCAGTATTTT
15,TRBJ1-1,once,TRBV6-5,TRBD1,CASSRQGAGDTEAFF,TGTGCCAGCAGCAGACAGGGGGCTGGGGACACTGAAGCTTTCTTT
14,TRBJ2-7,-,TRBV2,-,CASSEWRDGGEQYF,TGTGCCAGCAGTGAATGGAGGGATGGTGGGGAGCAGTACTTC
13,TRBJ1-2,-,TRBV30,-,CAFNDGLDYGYTF,TGTGCCTTCAACGACGGGTTGGATTATGGCTACACCTTC
14,TRBJ2-7,-,TRBV12-5,TRBD1,CASAPGQGVYEQYF,TGTGCTAGTGCCCCGGGACAGGGGGTCTACGAGCAGTACTTC
15,TRBJ2-2,-,TRBV19,-,CASSILGANTGELFF,TGTGCCAGTAGTATTCTGGGGGCGAACACCGGGGAGCTGTTTTTT
14,TRBJ1-2,-,TRBV29-1,TRBD1,CSVEDLAGGGGYTF,TGCAGCGTTGAAGATCTGGCAGGGGGCGGCGGCTACACCTTC
14,TRBJ1-1,-,TRBV6-5,-,CASRRSVGVSEAFF,TGTGCCAGCAGGCGATCGGTCGGGGTCTCTGAAGCTTTCTTT
10,TRBJ2-2,-,TRBV7-9,-,CASGGGELFF,TGTGCCAGTGGAGGCGGGGAGCTGTTTTTT
15,TRBJ2-7,few,TRBV6-5,-,CASSYSTRGRDEQYF,TGTGCCAGCAGTTACTCGACCAGGGGGAGGGACGAGCAGTACTTC
14,TRBJ1-2,-,TRBV18,-,CASSPSSGDYGYTF,TGTGCCAGCTCCCCCTCCAGCGGTGACTATGGCTACACCTTC